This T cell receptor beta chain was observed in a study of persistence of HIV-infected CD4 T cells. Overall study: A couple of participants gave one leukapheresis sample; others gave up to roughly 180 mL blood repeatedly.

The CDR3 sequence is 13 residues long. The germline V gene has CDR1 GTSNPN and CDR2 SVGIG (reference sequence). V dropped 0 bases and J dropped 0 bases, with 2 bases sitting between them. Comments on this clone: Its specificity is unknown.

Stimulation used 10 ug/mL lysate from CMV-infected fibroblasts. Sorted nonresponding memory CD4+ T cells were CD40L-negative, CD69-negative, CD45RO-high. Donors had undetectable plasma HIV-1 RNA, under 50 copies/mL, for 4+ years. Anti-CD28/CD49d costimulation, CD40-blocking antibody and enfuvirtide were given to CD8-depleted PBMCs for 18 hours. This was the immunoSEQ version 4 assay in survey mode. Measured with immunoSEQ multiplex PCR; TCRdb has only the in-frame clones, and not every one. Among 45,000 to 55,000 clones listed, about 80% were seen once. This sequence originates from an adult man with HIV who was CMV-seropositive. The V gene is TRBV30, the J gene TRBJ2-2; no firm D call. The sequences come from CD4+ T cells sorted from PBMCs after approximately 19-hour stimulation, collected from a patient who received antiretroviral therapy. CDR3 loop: CAWSVANTGELFF. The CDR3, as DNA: TGTGCCTGGAGTGTGGCGAACACCGGGGAGCTGTTTTTT.